This TCR beta chain came from a study of T-cell reconstitution after alpha-beta-depleted transplantation in children. The study, taken as a whole, reports: About two months after transplant, alpha-beta T cells reportedly came from several hundred expanded graft clones. In some patients, recipient T cells and intrathymic progenitors surviving conditioning explained high day-60 diversity. At one year after transplant, newly produced T cells mostly accounted for T-cell counts and diversity.

Unique molecular identifiers were used in preparing the TCRbeta library. TCRdb passed the PCR reads through MiXCR, listing each CDR3 protein once. Of 450,000 to 550,000 distinct CDR3 sequences listed, around 10% are singletons. This clonotype was counted a few times. Antigen specificity is unknown. Germline CDR1 and CDR2: SQVTM and ANQGSEA. The CDR3 consists of 13 residues. V dropped 6 bases and J dropped 11 bases, with 20 bases sitting between them. The sample here was PBMCs, mostly from graft donor cells, taken 180 days after TCRalphabeta/CD19-depleted stem cell transplant. This sequence originates from a female patient aged 2 to 10 who had a stem cell transplant for aplastic anemia, so the T cells may come from the graft donor. The rearrangement joins TRBV29-1 to TRBJ2-4; perhaps TRBD1 as D (6 bases). The CDR3 DNA reads as TGCAGCGTAGTCTGGGACACCTTTTCGCTTCAGTACTTC. Encoded protein: CSVVWDTFSLQYF. Looking up the rest from reference TRBV29-1 and TRBJ2-4 gives the full variable domain: SAVISQKPSRDICQRGTSLTIQCQVDSQVTMMFWYRQQPGQSLTLIATANQGSEATYESGFVIDKFPISRPNLTFSTLTVSNMSPEDSSIYLCSVVWDTFSLQYFGAGTRLSVL.